Within the sample, the clone carrying this T cell receptor beta chain is medium-sized. This record belongs to a study of blood T cell repertoires in COVID-19. Study information: Both acute and convalescent COVID-19 samples were obtained from the United States, Italy and Spain. T cells, B-cell-depleted T cells, or PBMCs supplied cDNA or gDNA.

CDR3 size: 19 residues. Germline CDR1 is SGHVS and CDR2 is FQNEAQ. The V and J ends lost 6 bases and 2 bases, in that order; junction bases with no gene match: 14. In the study's own analysis: Reference gene primer amplification yielded estimated nucleated cell counts. Method: immunoSEQ multiplex PCR; TCRdb's copy keeps in-frame clones and lacks some. V and J calls and clone size follow that table, whereas D and trimming were derived from the DNA. The data contain some 250,000 clones, over 70% of them singletons. The sequence came from an elderly man with acute or convalescent COVID-19. The rearrangement links TRBV7-8 to TRBJ2-6; 9 bases fit TRBD1. Sequencing input: peripheral blood. DNA for the CDR3: TGTGCCAGCAGTTCTGGTACAGGGGGCGTCAGGGCTGGGGCCAACGTCCTGACTTTC. The encoded protein is CASSSGTGGVRAGANVLTF.